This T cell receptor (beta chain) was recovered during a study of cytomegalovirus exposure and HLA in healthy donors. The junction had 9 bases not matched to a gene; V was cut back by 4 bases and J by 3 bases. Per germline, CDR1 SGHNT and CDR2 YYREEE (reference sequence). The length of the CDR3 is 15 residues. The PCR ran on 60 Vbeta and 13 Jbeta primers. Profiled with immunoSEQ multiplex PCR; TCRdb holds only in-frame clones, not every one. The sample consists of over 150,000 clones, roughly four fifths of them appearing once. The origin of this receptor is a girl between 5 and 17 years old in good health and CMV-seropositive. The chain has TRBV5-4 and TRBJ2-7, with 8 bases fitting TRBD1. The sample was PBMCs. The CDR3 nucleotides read TGTGCCAGCAGCCCGGACAGGGCTAGCCTCTACGAGCAGTACTTC. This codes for CASSPDRASLYEQYF.